Below are 21 T cell receptor beta chains sequenced from a single sample in a study of T-cell memory formation after mild COVID-19. MiXCR was run by TCRdb on the 5' RACE reads, yielding one entry per CDR3 protein. Of around 110,000 distinct CDR3 sequences listed, 9.5% to 15% are singletons. Sequencing input: PBMCs or a T cell subset sorted from them (not recorded which). These receptors all come from an adult woman who had mild COVID-19 (a few samples of this study predate the infection). Cell type and time point are not known.

The sample holds a few counts of this clonotype. The CDR3 DNA sequence: TGTGCCAGCAGTTTCAATAGGGCTAACGAGCAGTACTTC. Amino acid sequence: CASSFNRANEQYF. This rearrangement joins TRBV27 to TRBJ2-7, with no clear D. The CDR3 extends over 13 amino acids. The germline CDR1 and CDR2 sequences are MNHEY and SMNVEV (reference sequence). Trimming shortened V by 3 bases and J by 5 bases, and 11 bases separated the two germline ends.

A few counts support this clonotype. The chain combines TRBV24-1 with TRBJ2-1; D unclear. The CDR3 runs to 15 residues. CDR1 is KGHDR and CDR2 is SFDVKD in the germline V gene. V was shortened by 3 bases and J by 0 bases, with 8 bases between the two germline ends. The DNA of the CDR3 is TGTGCCACCAGTGATCTCCCAAGCTCCTACAATGAGCAGTTCTTC. As protein: CATSDLPSSYNEQFF.

This clonotype appeared a few times. The chain carries TRBV29-1 and TRBJ2-2; TRBD2 is a possible D gene (7 bases). CDR1 is SQVTM, CDR2 ANQGSEA, per germline. Between the trimmed V and J ends, which lost 6 bases and 1 base, there was a span of 15 bases. The CDR3 length is 15 residues. CDR3 in DNA: TGCAGCGTGATGACGGGGGGCCTGAACACCGGGGAGCTGTTTTTT. Protein sequence: CSVMTGGLNTGELFF.

This clonotype has a handful of counts. The chain carries TRBV29-1 and TRBJ1-1; D is undetermined. The CDR3 runs to 14 residues. Germline CDR1 and CDR2: SQVTM and ANQGSEA. V lost 5 bases and J 1 base, leaving 14 bases between the germline ends. CDR3 nucleotide sequence: TGCAGCGTTCTAGATGACCTGCGGAACACTGAAGCTTTCTTT. Protein product: CSVLDDLRNTEAFF. Together with reference TRBV29-1 and TRBJ1-1, the CDR3 gives the full variable domain: SAVISQKPSRDICQRGTSLTIQCQVDSQVTMMFWYRQQPGQSLTLIATANQGSEATYESGFVIDKFPISRPNLTFSTLTVSNMSPEDSSIYLCSVLDDLRNTEAFFGQGTRLTVV.

This clonotype was observed at least ten times. The rearrangement uses TRBV5-1 and TRBJ2-1; D perhaps matches TRBD1 (5 bases). V gave up 0 bases and J gave up 9 bases, with 16 bases separating them. This CDR3 is 15 amino acids long. The germline V gene has CDR1 SGHRS and CDR2 YFSETQ. The CDR3 region has the DNA TGCGCCAGCAGCTTGGCCTGGACACGCGATGGTGAGCAGTTCTTC. Residues: CASSLAWTRDGEQFF.

Ten or more counts support this clonotype. The J gene is TRBJ2-3, the V gene TRBV12-3 or TRBV12-4; D assignment may be TRBD1 or TRBD2 (5 bases each). V lost 6 bases and J 1 base, leaving 11 bases between the germline ends. CDR3 size: 14 residues. The CDR3 DNA reads as TGTGCCAGCAGCTTTGGGGGAGGCACAGATACGCAGTATTTT. As protein: CASSFGGGTDTQYF.

This clonotype was seen repeatedly, ten times or more. The chain joins TRBV6-5 to TRBJ2-7; TRBD2 matches 9 bases. Looked up from germline, CDR1 is MNHEY and CDR2 is SVGAGI. The CDR3 consists of 13 residues. With V trimmed by 6 bases and J by 3 bases, 3 bases remained unmatched. The CDR3 loop reads CASSYSGSYEQYF. DNA of the CDR3: TGTGCCAGCAGCTATAGCGGGAGCTACGAGCAGTACTTC.

The V gene is TRBV13, the J gene TRBJ1-1; the D is unclear. The CDR3 is made up of 12 amino acids. Germline assignment: CDR1 PRHDT and CDR2 FYEKMQ (reference sequence). V lost 5 bases, J lost 4 bases, and 8 bases lay in between. CDR3 sequence: CASSPPATEAFF. The CDR3 DNA sequence: TGTGCCAGCAGCCCCCCGGCCACTGAAGCTTTCTTT.

This clonotype was picked up many times. The gene calls are TRBV7-6 and TRBJ2-3; possible D gene TRBD1, 7 bases. The CDR3 contains 17 residues. Germline V gene sequence: CDR1 SGHVS, CDR2 FNYEAQ. The V and J ends lost 5 bases and 2 bases respectively, with 20 bases between them. The DNA for the CDR3 is TGTGCCAGCAGCCCCTCGCTCGCGGGGACAGCCACAGATACGCAGTATTTT. Translated, it gives CASSPSLAGTATDTQYF.

This clonotype has at least ten counts. The CDR3 reads CASSPILLTGGLEDEQYF. The CDR3 region has the DNA TGTGCCAGCAGTCCCATCCTCTTGACAGGCGGTTTGGAGGACGAGCAGTACTTC. J is TRBJ2-7 and V is TRBV6-2 or TRBV6-3; D perhaps matches TRBD1 (6 bases). The ends were cut back, 5 bases at V and 5 bases at J, with 28 bases in the middle. The CDR3 consists of 18 residues. Germline V gives CDR1 MNHEY, CDR2 SVGEGT.

The chain couples TRBV25-1 to TRBJ1-6; no reliable D call. V was shortened by 6 bases and J by 8 bases, with 8 bases between the two germline ends. The CDR3 runs 12 residues. Germline V gene sequence: CDR1 MGHDK, CDR2 SYGVNS. As DNA, the CDR3 is TGTGCCAGCAGAGAGGACCATTCACCCCTCCACTTT. The encoded protein is CASREDHSPLHF.

V usage is TRBV19 and J usage is TRBJ1-5, with a weak D call TRBD1 (5 bases). This CDR3 is built from 18 residues. V shed 3 bases and J shed 6 bases, with 24 bases lying between them. CDR1 and CDR2 from the germline V gene are LNHDA and SQIVND (reference sequence). CDR3 region: CASSMGPSRDLWGQPQHF. The CDR3 nucleotides read TGTGCCAGTAGTATGGGCCCTTCCCGGGACCTGTGGGGTCAGCCCCAGCATTTT. Full variable domain (missing parts from reference TRBV19 and TRBJ1-5): DGGITQSPKYLFRKEGQNVTLSCEQNLNHDAMYWYRQDPGQGLRLIYYSQIVNDFQKGDIAEGYSVSREKKESFPLTVTSAQKNPTAFYLCASSMGPSRDLWGQPQHFGDGTRLSIL.

V gene TRBV29-1 combines with J gene TRBJ2-1, with 7 bases lining up with TRBD2. The germline CDR1 and CDR2 sequences are SQVTM and ANQGSEA. Trimming cost V 6 bases and J 5 bases; bases outside gene matches: 10. CDR3 length: 14 residues. CDR3 sequence: CSVPPSAGDNEQFF. The CDR3 DNA sequence: TGCAGCGTACCACCATCGGCGGGAGACAATGAGCAGTTCTTC.

The rearrangement joins TRBV29-1 to TRBJ2-1; D uncertain. The CDR3 is 13 residues long. V was cut by 0 bases and J by 10 bases, with 13 bases left in between. The V gene's germline CDR1 is SQVTM and CDR2 ANQGSEA. CDR3 region: CSVEDPLTREQFF. CDR3 nucleotides: TGCAGCGTTGAAGATCCCCTAACCCGGGAGCAGTTCTTC.

The genes are TRBV2 and TRBJ2-5, with a possible D match to TRBD2 (7 bases). Germline CDR1 and CDR2: SNHLY and FYNNEI. There are 15 residues in the CDR3. The V gene lost 3 bases and the J gene lost 4 bases, with 15 bases spanning the gap. The CDR3 region has the DNA TGTGCCAGCAGTGAGGGAGGGGGTTCGGCAGAGACCCAGTACTTC. Amino acids: CASSEGGGSAETQYF.

This clonotype occurred a few times. V gene TRBV9 combines with J gene TRBJ2-7; TRBD1 agrees at 7 bases. The CDR3 contains 14 residues. The J segment lost 5 bases and the V segment lost 4 bases, leaving 9 bases of the junction unmatched. CDR1 is SGDLS and CDR2 is YYNGEE in the germline V gene. The CDR3 region is CASSTRTGWDEQYF. The DNA for the CDR3 is TGTGCCAGCAGCACGAGGACAGGTTGGGACGAGCAGTACTTC. The variable domain in full, with the rest retrieved from reference TRBV9 and TRBJ2-7, is DSGVTQTPKHLITATGQRVTLRCSPRSGDLSVYWYQQSLDQGLQFLIQYYNGEERAKGNILERFSAQQFPDLHSELNLSSLELGDSALYFCASSTRTGWDEQYFGPGTRLTVT.

This clonotype was counted many times. The chain couples TRBV18 to TRBJ2-1; no reliable D call. V was pared by 4 bases and J by 3 bases, with 7 bases between. There are 13 residues in the CDR3. CDR1 and CDR2 from the germline V gene are KGHSH and LQKENI. CDR3 nucleotides: TGTGCCAGCTCACTAAGGGACTACAATGAGCAGTTCTTC. This gives the protein CASSLRDYNEQFF.

This chain links TRBV10-3 with TRBJ2-5, with 8 bases matching TRBD1. There are 16 residues in the CDR3. The junction had 9 bases not matched to a gene; V was cut back by 3 bases and J by 3 bases. Germline lookup yields CDR1 ENHRY and CDR2 SYGVKD. The CDR3, as DNA: TGTGCCATCAGTGACCTCGACGCGGACAGGGAAGAGACCCAGTACTTC. Translated, it gives CAISDLDADREETQYF.

This clonotype was seen repeatedly, ten times or more. The V and J genes are TRBV7-2 and TRBJ2-7; D ambiguous. The V end was cut by 2 bases, the J end by 1 base, with 6 bases between. The germline gives CDR1 SGHTA, CDR2 FQGNSA. The CDR3 extends over 13 amino acids. The CDR3 sequence: CASSLPSSYEQYF. The CDR3 DNA sequence: TGTGCCAGCAGCTTACCCTCATCCTACGAGCAGTACTTC.

The J gene is TRBJ2-7, the V gene TRBV20-1; possibly TRBD1 for D (6 bases). Trimming cost V 0 bases and J 5 bases, with 17 bases left between them. CDR3 length: 15 residues. Germline V gene lookup returns CDR1 DFQATT and CDR2 SNEGSKA (reference sequence). The CDR3 sequence: CSARDGGRERHEQYF. The CDR3 bases are TGCAGTGCTAGAGATGGGGGCAGGGAGCGCCACGAGCAGTACTTC.

This sequence joins TRBV5-1 and TRBJ1-2, with a weak D call TRBD1 (5 bases). This CDR3 region has 15 residues. Between the trimmed V and J ends, which lost 4 bases and 8 bases, there was a span of 21 bases. Germline assignment: CDR1 SGHRS and CDR2 YFSETQ. CDR3 coding DNA: TGCGCCAGCAGCCTGGACCCGGGGGAGTTGGTCGGCTACACCTTC. Encoded protein: CASSLDPGELVGYTF.